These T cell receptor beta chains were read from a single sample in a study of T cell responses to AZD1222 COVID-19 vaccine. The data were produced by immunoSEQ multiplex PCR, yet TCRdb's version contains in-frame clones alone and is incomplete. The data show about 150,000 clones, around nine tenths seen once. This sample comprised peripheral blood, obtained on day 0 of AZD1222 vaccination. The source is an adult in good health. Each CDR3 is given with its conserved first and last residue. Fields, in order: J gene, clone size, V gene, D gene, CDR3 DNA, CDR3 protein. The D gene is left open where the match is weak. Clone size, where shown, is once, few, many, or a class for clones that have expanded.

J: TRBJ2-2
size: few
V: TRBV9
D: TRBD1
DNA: TGTGCCAGCAGCCCCTCGACAGGGGGGTTCCGGGAGCTGTTTTTT
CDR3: CASSPSTGGFRELFF

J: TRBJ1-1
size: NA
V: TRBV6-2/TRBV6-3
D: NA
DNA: TGTGCCAGCAGCCCCTGGGGGATTCGGGGAGGGAACACTGAAGCTTTCTTT
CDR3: CASSPWGIRGGNTEAFF

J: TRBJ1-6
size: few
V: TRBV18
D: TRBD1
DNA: TGTGCCAGCTCACCACCGGGACAGGGAGATTCACCCCTCCACTTT
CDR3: CASSPPGQGDSPLHF

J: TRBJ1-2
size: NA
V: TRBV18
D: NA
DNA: TGTGCCAGCTCACCACAAAATCAACAGGGCTATGGCTACACCTTC
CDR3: CASSPQNQQGYGYTF

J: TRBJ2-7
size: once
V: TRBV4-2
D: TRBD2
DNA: TGTGCCAGCAGCCCACAGACTAGCGGGAGATCCTACGAGCAGTACTTC
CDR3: CASSPQTSGRSYEQYF

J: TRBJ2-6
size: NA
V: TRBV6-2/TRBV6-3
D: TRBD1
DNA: TGTGCCAGCAGTTTAATGGCCGGGACAGGCTCGTCTGGGGCCAACGTCCTGACTTTC
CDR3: CASSLMAGTGSSGANVLTF

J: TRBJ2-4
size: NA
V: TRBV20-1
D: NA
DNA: TGCAGTGCTAGAGATTTGGGCATTCAGTACTTC
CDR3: CSARDLGIQYF

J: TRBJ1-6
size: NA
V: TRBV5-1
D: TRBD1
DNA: TGCGCCAGCAGCTTGGCCGGACAGGCGAGCTCCTATAATTCACCCCTCCACTTT
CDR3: CASSLAGQASSYNSPLHF

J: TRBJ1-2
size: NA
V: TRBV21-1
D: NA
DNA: TGTGCCAGCAATCAGCCTGAGTGCTACACCTTC
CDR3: CASNQPECYTF

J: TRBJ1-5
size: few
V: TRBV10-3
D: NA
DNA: TGTGCCATCAGTGAAAGGGATCAGCCCCAGCATTTT
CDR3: CAISERDQPQHF

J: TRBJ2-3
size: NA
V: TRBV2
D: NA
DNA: TGTGCCAGCAGCCTACAGGGTGGGGGCACAGATACGCAGTATTTT
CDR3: CASSLQGGGTDTQYF

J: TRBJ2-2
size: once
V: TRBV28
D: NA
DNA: TGTGCCAGCTCTCGGACGGCGAACACCGGGGAGCTGTTTTTT
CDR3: CASSRTANTGELFF

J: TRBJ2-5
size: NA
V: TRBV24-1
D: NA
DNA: TGTGCCACCAGTGATTTTTGGGAGACCCAGTACTTC
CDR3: CATSDFWETQYF

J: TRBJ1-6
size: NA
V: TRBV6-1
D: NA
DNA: TGTGCCAGCAGTGATTACAGGGACCCACCCCTCCACTTT
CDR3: CASSDYRDPPLHF

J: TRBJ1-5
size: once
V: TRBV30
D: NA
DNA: TGTGCCTGGAGTATGGGGGCTGTCGGCAATCAGCCCCAGCATTTT
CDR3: CAWSMGAVGNQPQHF

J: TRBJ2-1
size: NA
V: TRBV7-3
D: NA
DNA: TGTGCCAGCAGCTTAATGGGGCCTGGGTACAATGAGCAGTTCTTC
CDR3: CASSLMGPGYNEQFF

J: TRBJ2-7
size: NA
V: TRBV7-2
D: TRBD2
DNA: TGTGCCAGCAGCTTACTAGCGGGAGGTCTCGACGAGCAGTACTTC
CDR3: CASSLLAGGLDEQYF

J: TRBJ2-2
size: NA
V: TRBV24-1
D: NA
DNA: TGTGCCACCGCAGATACTCGATACACCGGGGAGCTGTTTTTT
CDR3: CATADTRYTGELFF

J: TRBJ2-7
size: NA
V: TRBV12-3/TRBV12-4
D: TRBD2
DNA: TGTGCCAGTGGACTAGCCTACGAGCAGTACTTC
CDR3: CASGLAYEQYF

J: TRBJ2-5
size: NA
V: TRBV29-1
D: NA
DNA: TGCAGCGTTGGGGGAGCCGGGATCCAAGAGACCCAGTACTTC
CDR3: CSVGGAGIQETQYF

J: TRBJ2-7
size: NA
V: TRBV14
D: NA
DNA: TGTGCCAGCAGCCCGAGCCCCCAGTGGGGGCGGTACGAGCAGTACTTC
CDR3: CASSPSPQWGRYEQYF

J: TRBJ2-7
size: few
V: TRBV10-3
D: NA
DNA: TGTGCCATCAGTGAAGGACAGAACTTCTACGAGCAGTACTTC
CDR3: CAISEGQNFYEQYF

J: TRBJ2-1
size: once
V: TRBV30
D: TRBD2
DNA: TGTGCCTGGAGTAATAGCGGGAGTGGCAATGAGCAGTTCTTC
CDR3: CAWSNSGSGNEQFF

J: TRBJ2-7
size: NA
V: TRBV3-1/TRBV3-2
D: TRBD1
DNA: TGTGCCAGCAGCCCACGACAGGGGGTCTACGAGCAGTACTTC
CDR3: CASSPRQGVYEQYF

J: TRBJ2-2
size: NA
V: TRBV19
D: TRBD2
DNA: TGTGCCAGTAGAGAACCGGGACTACGCACCGGGGAGCTGTTTTTT
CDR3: CASREPGLRTGELFF

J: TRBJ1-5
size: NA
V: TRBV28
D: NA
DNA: TGTGCCAGCAGTTTGGAGTCGACAGTTAATCAGCCCCAGCATTTT
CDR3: CASSLESTVNQPQHF

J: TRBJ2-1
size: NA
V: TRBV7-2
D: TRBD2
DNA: TGTGCCAGCAGCCAAGATAAGGCGGGAGGGCCCGTCGGTGAGCAGTTCTTC
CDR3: CASSQDKAGGPVGEQFF

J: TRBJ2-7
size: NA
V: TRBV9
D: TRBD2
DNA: TGTGCCAGCAGCGTGCGGGGGGATTTCTCCTACGAGCAGTACTTC
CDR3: CASSVRGDFSYEQYF

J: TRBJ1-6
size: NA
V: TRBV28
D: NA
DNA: TGTGCCAGCACAAACTTCCCGGGGCCACGGGGGAATTCACCCCTCCACTTT
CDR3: CASTNFPGPRGNSPLHF

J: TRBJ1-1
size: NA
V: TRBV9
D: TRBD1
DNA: TGTGCCAGCAGCATCGGACAGGGGATGAACACTGAAGCTTTCTTT
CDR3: CASSIGQGMNTEAFF

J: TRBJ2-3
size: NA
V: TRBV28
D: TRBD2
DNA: TGTGCCAGCAGTTTATTTTATTTCGTGGGGCGGGAGAGGACAGATACGCAGTATTTT
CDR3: CASSLFYFVGRERTDTQYF

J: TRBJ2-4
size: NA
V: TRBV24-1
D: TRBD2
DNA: TGTGCCACGGGGACTAGCGGAGCCAAAAACATTCAGTACTTC
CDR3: CATGTSGAKNIQYF

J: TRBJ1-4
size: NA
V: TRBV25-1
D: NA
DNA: TGTGCCAGCACACAAACCGGGGGGGAACTGTTTTTT
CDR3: CASTQTGGELFF

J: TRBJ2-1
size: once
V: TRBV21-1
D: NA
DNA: TGTGCCAGCAGCAAAAATGGGACAGAGAGCTCCTACAATGAGCAGTTCTTC
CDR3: CASSKNGTESSYNEQFF

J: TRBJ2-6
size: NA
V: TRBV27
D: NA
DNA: TGTGCCAGCAGTTCCCTCGGACGGGACTCTGGGGCCAACGTCCTGACTTTC
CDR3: CASSSLGRDSGANVLTF

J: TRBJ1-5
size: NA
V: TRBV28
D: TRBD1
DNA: TGTGCCAGCAGTAGGGACAGCCCCAATCAGCCCCAGCATTTT
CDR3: CASSRDSPNQPQHF

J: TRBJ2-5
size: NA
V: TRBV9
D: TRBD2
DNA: TGTGCCAGCAGCGGGACTAGCGGGAGAGAGACCCAGTACTTC
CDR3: CASSGTSGRETQYF

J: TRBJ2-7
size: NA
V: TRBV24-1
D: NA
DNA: TGTGCCACCCAAGGACCTGGACTGGAGCAGTACTTC
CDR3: CATQGPGLEQYF

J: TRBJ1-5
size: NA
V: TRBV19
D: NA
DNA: TGTGCCAGTAGCTGGACAGAGAATCAGCCCCAGCATTTT
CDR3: CASSWTENQPQHF

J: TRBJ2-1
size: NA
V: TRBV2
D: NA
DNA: TGTGCCAGCAGCTTCGCCGGGACTTCCTACAATGAGCAGTTCTTC
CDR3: CASSFAGTSYNEQFF